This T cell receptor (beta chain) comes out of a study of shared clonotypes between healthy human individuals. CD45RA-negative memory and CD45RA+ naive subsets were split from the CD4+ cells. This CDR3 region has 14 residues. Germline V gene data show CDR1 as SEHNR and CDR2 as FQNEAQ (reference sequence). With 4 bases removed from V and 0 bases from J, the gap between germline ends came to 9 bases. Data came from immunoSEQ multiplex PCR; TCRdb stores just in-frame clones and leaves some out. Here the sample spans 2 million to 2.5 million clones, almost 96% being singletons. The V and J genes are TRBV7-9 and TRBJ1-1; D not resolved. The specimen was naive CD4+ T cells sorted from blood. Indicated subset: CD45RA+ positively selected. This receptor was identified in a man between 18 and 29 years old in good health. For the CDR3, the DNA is TGTGCCAGCAGCTCCGGGATGATGAACACTGAAGCTTTCTTT. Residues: CASSSGMMNTEAFF.